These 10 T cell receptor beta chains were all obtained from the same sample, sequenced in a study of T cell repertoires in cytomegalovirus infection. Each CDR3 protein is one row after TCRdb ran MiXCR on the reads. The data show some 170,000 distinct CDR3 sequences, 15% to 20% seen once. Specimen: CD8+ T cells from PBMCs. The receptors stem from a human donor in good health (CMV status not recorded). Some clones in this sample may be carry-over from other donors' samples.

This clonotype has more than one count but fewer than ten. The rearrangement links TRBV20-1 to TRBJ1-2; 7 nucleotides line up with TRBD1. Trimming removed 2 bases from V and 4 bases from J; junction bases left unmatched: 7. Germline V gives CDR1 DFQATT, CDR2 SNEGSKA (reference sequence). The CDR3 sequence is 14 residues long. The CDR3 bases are TGCAGTGCTAGAACCGACAGGGAAGGCTATGGCTACACCTTC. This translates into CSARTDREGYGYTF.

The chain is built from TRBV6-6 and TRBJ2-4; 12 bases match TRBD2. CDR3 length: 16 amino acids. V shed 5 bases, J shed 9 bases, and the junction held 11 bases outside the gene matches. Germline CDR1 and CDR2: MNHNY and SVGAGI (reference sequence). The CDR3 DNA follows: TGTGCCAGCAGTAACCTAGCGGGGGGGCATGGGGGCATTCAGTACTTC. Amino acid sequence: CASSNLAGGHGGIQYF.

The CDR3 reads CASSSTLAGASYEQYF. DNA for the CDR3: TGTGCCAGCAGCTCTACCCTAGCGGGGGCCTCCTACGAGCAGTACTTC. The V and J genes are TRBV7-6 and TRBJ2-7, with 10 bases matching TRBD2. Losses at the gene ends were 4 bases for V and 0 bases for J; bases not matched to a gene: 6. The CDR3 sequence is 16 residues long. The germline V gene has CDR1 SGHVS and CDR2 FNYEAQ.

DNA for the CDR3: TGTGCCAGCACCCACGGGGGAAACTATGGCTACACCTTC. Its protein product is CASTHGGNYGYTF. The rearrangement uses TRBV28 and TRBJ1-2; TRBD1 might be the D (5 bases). Per germline, CDR1 MDHEN and CDR2 SYDVKM. V lost 7 bases and J lost 2, with 11 bases in between. The CDR3 is 13 amino acids.

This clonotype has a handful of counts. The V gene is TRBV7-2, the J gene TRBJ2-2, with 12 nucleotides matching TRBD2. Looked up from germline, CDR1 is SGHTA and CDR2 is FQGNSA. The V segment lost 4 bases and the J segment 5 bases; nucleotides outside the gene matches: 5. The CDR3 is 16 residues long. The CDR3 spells CASSWGLAGSTGELFF. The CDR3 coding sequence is TGTGCCAGCAGCTGGGGACTAGCGGGTTCAACCGGGGAGCTGTTTTTT.

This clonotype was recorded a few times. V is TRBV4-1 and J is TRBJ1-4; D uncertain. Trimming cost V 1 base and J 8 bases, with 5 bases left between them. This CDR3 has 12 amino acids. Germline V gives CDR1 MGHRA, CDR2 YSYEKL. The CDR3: CASSQAGEKLFF. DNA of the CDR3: TGCGCCAGCAGCCAAGCTGGGGAAAAACTGTTTTTT.

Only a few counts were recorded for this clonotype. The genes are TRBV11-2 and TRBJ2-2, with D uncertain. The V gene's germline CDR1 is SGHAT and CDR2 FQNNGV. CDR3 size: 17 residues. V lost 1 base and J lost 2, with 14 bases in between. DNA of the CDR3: TGTGCCAGCAGCTTAGCCTTGTTGGCCTCAAACACCGGGGAGCTGTTTTTT. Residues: CASSLALLASNTGELFF.

CDR3 amino acids: CASKTQGEGPRDTQYF. CDR3 nucleotide sequence: TGTGCCAGCAAGACACAGGGTGAGGGGCCCCGGGATACGCAGTATTTT. The chain carries TRBV11-2 and TRBJ2-3, with D perhaps matching TRBD1 (6 bases). Trimming cost V 7 bases and J 6 bases, with 23 bases left between them. Germline loops: CDR1 SGHAT, CDR2 FQNNGV. The CDR3 runs to 16 residues.

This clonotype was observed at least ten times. In DNA form, the CDR3 reads TGTGCCAGCAGCCCAGAGAATTACCAAGAGACCCAGTACTTC. Its protein is CASSPENYQETQYF. This chain links TRBV7-9 with TRBJ2-5, with unresolved D. Trimming left V 5 bases short and J 0 bases short, with 10 bases between. Germline-derived CDR1 and CDR2 are SEHNR and FQNEAQ (reference sequence). This CDR3 is 14 amino acids long.

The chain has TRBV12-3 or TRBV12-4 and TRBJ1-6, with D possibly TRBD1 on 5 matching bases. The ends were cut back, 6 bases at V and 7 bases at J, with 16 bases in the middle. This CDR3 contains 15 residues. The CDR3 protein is CASSPPQGSNSPLHF. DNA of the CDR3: TGTGCCAGCAGCCCCCCGCAGGGTAGCAATTCACCCCTCCACTTT.